The entry below gives a single TCR beta chain sequence along with its context. This specimen belongs to a study of blood T cell repertoires in COVID-19. Study in general: Researchers got acute and convalescent COVID-19 samples from the United States, Italy and Spain. Sources were T cells, B-cell-depleted T cells, or PBMCs; the material itself was cDNA or gDNA.

Authors' data handling: Reference gene primer amplification in the assay estimated nucleated cell counts. The data were produced by immunoSEQ multiplex PCR, yet TCRdb's version contains in-frame clones alone and is incomplete. The DNA gave D and trimming, while V, J and clone size come from that table. The data contain roughly 280,000 clones, 89% of them seen just once; the ten biggest clones take up around 2%. Germline V gene data show CDR1 as KGHSH and CDR2 as LQKENI. The germline V and J ends were trimmed by 4 bases and 4 bases, with 8 bases remaining between them. The length of the CDR3 is 13 residues.

The chain is built from TRBV18 and TRBJ2-1; TRBD2 might be the D (5 bases). Sample: peripheral blood. The receptor was isolated from a man in his forties or fifties with acute or convalescent COVID-19. CDR3 coding DNA: TGTGCCAGCTCACTTGGACTTTACAATGAGCAGTTCTTC. This translates into CASSLGLYNEQFF.